A single T cell receptor beta chain is shown here with its context. Its matching antigen is unknown. The PCR used 60 Vbeta and 13 Jbeta primers. Original processing methods: Approximately 12 million of the roughly 80 million unique TCR beta chains counted in a later analysis were shared. TCRdb's copy holds only in-frame clones and misses some; the assay was immunoSEQ multiplex PCR. V, J and clone size are those of that table, while D and trimming were read from the DNA. The table shows fewer than 120,000 clones, with approximately 86% occurring only once. The sample belongs to a study of cytomegalovirus exposure and HLA in healthy donors. The study, taken as a whole, reports: TCR beta V- and J-gene trimming was later associated with a missense DCLRE1C variant.

Germline CDR1 is SGHVS and CDR2 is FQNEAQ. This CDR3 has 18 residues. The V gene lost 2 bases and the J gene lost 0 bases, with 19 bases spanning the gap. The clonotype originates from a man aged 40-55 years in good health and CMV-seronegative. The sample comprised PBMCs. The chain links TRBV7-8 to TRBJ1-2; TRBD1 might be the D (6 bases). The DNA for the CDR3 is TGTGCCAGCAGCTTAAGGGGATGGGACACAGCTCCTAACTATGGCTACACCTTC. As protein: CASSLRGWDTAPNYGYTF.